Listed here are 15 T cell receptor beta chains from one sample, sequenced in a study of blood T cell repertoires in COVID-19. Profiling relied on immunoSEQ multiplex PCR, and the TCRdb table lists in-frame clones only, not all of them. The table records approximately 170,000 clones, 70% to 90% of them present only once. The source material was peripheral blood. The receptors were gathered from a woman aged 70-85 years with acute or convalescent COVID-19.

This clone was seen only a few times. This sequence joins TRBV12-3 or TRBV12-4 and TRBJ1-5; D call uncertain. V was pared by 5 bases and J by 4 bases, with 9 bases between. CDR3 length: 13 residues. CDR3 in DNA: TGTGCCAGCAGTAAGAGCGGGAATCAGCCCCAGCATTTT. This codes for CASSKSGNQPQHF.

The chain couples TRBV5-1 to TRBJ2-1; 7 bases are a match to TRBD1. V was pared by 0 bases and J by 4 bases, with 1 base of the junction left unmatched. The CDR3 loop spans 14 amino acids. The germline V gene has CDR1 SGHRS and CDR2 YFSETQ. Written as DNA, the CDR3 is TGCGCCAGCAGCTTGGAACAGGGGTACAATGAGCAGTTCTTC. Protein: CASSLEQGYNEQFF.

This chain links TRBV5-1 with TRBJ2-3; 7 bases are shared with TRBD1. Germline lookup yields CDR1 SGHRS and CDR2 YFSETQ. The CDR3 length is 16 residues. The V gene end was trimmed by 2 bases and the J gene end by 0 bases; junction bases not matched to a gene: 6. The CDR3: CASSFTPGQSTDTQYF. Written as DNA, the CDR3 is TGCGCCAGCAGCTTCACCCCGGGACAGAGCACAGATACGCAGTATTTT.

CDR3 bases: TGCGCCAGCAGCTTGCCGGGACAGGGGGCGAACACTGAAGCTTTCTTT. This sequence encodes CASSLPGQGANTEAFF. The chain carries TRBV5-1 and TRBJ1-1, with TRBD1 matching over 12 bases. The germline V gene has CDR1 SGHRS and CDR2 YFSETQ. The junction had 2 bases not matched to a gene; V was cut back by 1 base and J by 1 base. The CDR3 sequence is 16 residues long.

This clone came up a few times. The chain carries TRBV27 and TRBJ1-6; D possibly corresponds to TRBD1 (6 bases). The CDR3 has 16 residues. Trimming took off 0 bases at V and 7 bases at J, with 13 bases between the two ends. Germline assignment: CDR1 MNHEY and CDR2 SMNVEV (reference sequence). For the CDR3, the DNA is TGTGCCAGCAGTTTATCGAGGCAGGGGATAAATTCACCCCTCCACTTT. It yields the protein CASSLSRQGINSPLHF.

The rearrangement links TRBV6-6 to TRBJ1-2; D unclear. The CDR3 runs 14 residues. Trimming stripped 0 bases from V and 7 bases from J, with 12 bases between. Germline V gives CDR1 MNHNY, CDR2 SVGAGI (reference sequence). CDR3 sequence: CASSYSKSPPGYTF. DNA for the CDR3: TGTGCCAGCAGTTACTCGAAAAGCCCTCCTGGCTACACCTTC.

The V gene is TRBV5-1, the J gene TRBJ2-7; D is possibly TRBD1 (6 bases). V lost 0 bases and J 6 bases, leaving 13 bases between the germline ends. Germline V gives CDR1 SGHRS, CDR2 YFSETQ. This CDR3 is built from 14 residues. DNA of the CDR3: TGCGCCAGCAGCTTGGACAGGGAACTCAGCGAGCAGTACTTC. Translating gives CASSLDRELSEQYF. The full variable domain, rest sourced from reference TRBV5-1 and TRBJ2-7, is KAGVTQTPRYLIKTRGQQVTLSCSPISGHRSVSWYQQTPGQGLQFLFEYFSETQRNKGNFPGRFSGRQFSNSRSEMNVSTLELGDSALYLCASSLDRELSEQYFGPGTRLTVT.

The V call is TRBV5-1, the J call TRBJ1-1, with 9 bases lining up with TRBD1. CDR1 SGHRS and CDR2 YFSETQ come from the germline V gene. This CDR3 has 15 residues. V was clipped by 0 bases and J by 4 bases; unmatched bases: 4. CDR3 coding DNA: TGCGCCAGCAGCTTGGACAGGGGGCCGGGCACTGAAGCTTTCTTT. It encodes CASSLDRGPGTEAFF.

This clone was seen only once. V and J are TRBV5-1 and TRBJ1-1; 8 positions agree with TRBD1. J lost 5 bases, V lost 1 base, and 7 bases had no gene match. The CDR3 is 15 residues long. Germline assignment: CDR1 SGHRS and CDR2 YFSETQ. CDR3 residues: CASSLFGQGLTEAFF. CDR3 nucleotides: TGCGCCAGCAGCTTGTTTGGACAGGGATTAACTGAAGCTTTCTTT.

This clone appeared once. This chain's CDR3 is CASSPGQLTMNTEAFF. In DNA form, the CDR3 reads TGCGCCAGCAGCCCTGGACAGCTTACCATGAACACTGAAGCTTTCTTT. The chain combines TRBV5-1 with TRBJ1-1, with D possibly being TRBD1 (6 bases). Germline CDR1 and CDR2: SGHRS and YFSETQ. This CDR3 has 16 amino acids. The V gene lost 4 bases and the J gene lost 0 bases, with 16 bases spanning the gap. Supplemented by reference TRBV5-1 and TRBJ1-1, the full variable domain reads KAGVTQTPRYLIKTRGQQVTLSCSPISGHRSVSWYQQTPGQGLQFLFEYFSETQRNKGNFPGRFSGRQFSNSRSEMNVSTLELGDSALYLCASSPGQLTMNTEAFFGQGTRLTVV.

This rearrangement joins TRBV7-2 to TRBJ1-6; unclear D gene. Trimming removed 4 bases at V and 10 bases at J, with 11 bases between. Germline-derived CDR1 and CDR2 are SGHTA and FQGNSA. The CDR3 extends over 13 amino acids. CDR3 nucleotides: TGTGCCAGCAGCTCTGTCCCCGAGTCACCCCTCCACTTT. Its translation: CASSSVPESPLHF.

The chain couples TRBV6-6 to TRBJ2-1; D perhaps matches TRBD2 (6 bases). CDR3 length: 15 residues. V lost 0 bases to trimming and J lost 9 bases, with 15 bases between them. Looked up from germline, CDR1 is MNHNY and CDR2 is SVGAGI (reference sequence). Here the CDR3 reads CASSYSGSGGGEQFF. The CDR3 coding sequence is TGTGCCAGCAGTTACTCCGGGAGTGGGGGTGGTGAGCAGTTCTTC.

The genes are TRBV5-6 and TRBJ2-5; the match to TRBD2 covers 8 bases. The CDR3 is made up of 15 amino acids. CDR1 and CDR2 from the germline V gene are SGHDT and YYEEEE. The V and J ends lost 1 base and 2 bases, in that order; junction bases with no gene match: 4. CDR3 coding DNA: TGTGCCAGCAGCTTGATAGCGGGGATACAAGAGACCCAGTACTTC. This encodes CASSLIAGIQETQYF.

The J gene is TRBJ2-1, the V gene TRBV6-2 or TRBV6-3; TRBD2 matches 11 bases. V was clipped by 5 bases and J by 3 bases; unmatched bases: 6. The CDR3 runs 16 residues. Germline CDR1 and CDR2: MNHEY and SVGEGT. The CDR3 nucleotides are TGTGCCAGCAGTACCAGACTAGCGGGACACTACAATGAGCAGTTCTTC. Translating gives CASSTRLAGHYNEQFF.

In the case of this clone: The same CDR3 arises from other DNA sequences in this sample as well. The chain joins TRBV9 to TRBJ1-6, with 7 bases that match TRBD1. Germline trimming cut 0 bases from V and 6 bases from J; bases unmatched to any gene: 0. The germline V gene encodes CDR1 SGDLS and CDR2 YYNGEE. The CDR3 length is 14 residues. CDR3 nucleotides: TGTGCCAGCAGCGTAGACAGGGGTAATTCACCCCTCCACTTT. Encoded protein: CASSVDRGNSPLHF.